One and the same sample provided the 25 T cell receptor beta chains below, sequenced in a study of blood T cell repertoires in COVID-19. Method: immunoSEQ multiplex PCR; TCRdb's copy keeps in-frame clones and lacks some. This table has about 40,000 clones, 87% appearing once. Sequencing used peripheral blood. The receptors were sampled from a woman of 80 years or more with active COVID-19.

The rearrangement joins TRBV29-1 to TRBJ1-1, with D perhaps matching TRBD1 (6 bases). This CDR3 region has 14 residues. Per germline, CDR1 SQVTM and CDR2 ANQGSEA. The ends were cut back, 4 bases at V and 0 bases at J, with 12 bases in the middle. The CDR3 region is CSVAGDTLNTEAFF. In DNA, the CDR3 is TGCAGCGTTGCCGGGGACACGCTGAACACTGAAGCTTTCTTT.

The CDR3 is CASSLEEVQPQHF. The CDR3 nucleotides read TGTGCCAGCAGCTTAGAAGAGGTTCAGCCCCAGCATTTT. The rearrangement uses TRBV7-2 and TRBJ1-5; D gene ambiguous. The CDR3 contains 13 residues. From germline, CDR1 is SGHTA and CDR2 FQGNSA. The ends were cut back, 1 base at V and 6 bases at J, with 7 bases in the middle.

V and J are TRBV5-4 and TRBJ2-3; 7 positions match TRBD2. From germline, CDR1 is SGHNT and CDR2 YYREEE (reference sequence). Trimming at V came to 4 bases and at J to 2 bases, leaving 10 bases not matched to a gene. The CDR3 covers 16 residues. CDR3 residues: CASSRLARQTTDTQYF. The DNA for the CDR3 is TGTGCCAGCAGCCGACTAGCCAGGCAAACCACAGATACGCAGTATTTT.

The chain employs TRBV6-6 and TRBJ1-1; no firm D call. Between the trimmed V and J ends, which lost 7 bases and 1 base, there was a span of 10 bases. From germline, CDR1 is MNHNY and CDR2 SVGAGI (reference sequence). The CDR3 is 13 amino acids. The CDR3 region is CASTHTENTEAFF. DNA of the CDR3: TGTGCCAGCACCCATACTGAGAACACTGAAGCTTTCTTT.

The chain combines TRBV30 with TRBJ1-2; D is undetermined. This CDR3 is 16 amino acids long. Between the trimmed V and J ends, which lost 3 bases and 6 bases, there was a span of 23 bases. Germline V gives CDR1 GTSNPN, CDR2 SVGIG (reference sequence). CDR3 amino acids: CAWRQWVGEGKDGYTF. Here the CDR3 DNA reads TGTGCCTGGAGACAATGGGTCGGGGAAGGGAAGGATGGCTACACCTTC.

The V call is TRBV20-1, the J call TRBJ1-4, with D possibly TRBD1 on 6 matching bases. CDR1 is DFQATT, CDR2 SNEGSKA, per germline (reference sequence). CDR3 length: 14 amino acids. Between the trimmed V and J ends, which lost 3 bases and 4 bases, there was a span of 12 bases. The CDR3, as DNA: TGCAGTGCTAGTGTACAGGGTGATAATGAAAAACTGTTTTTT. Translating gives CSASVQGDNEKLFF.

The chain joins TRBV5-6 to TRBJ2-5; TRBD2 matches at 12 bases. Germline V gene sequence: CDR1 SGHDT, CDR2 YYEEEE. The V segment lost 4 bases and the J segment 4 bases; nucleotides outside the gene matches: 11. CDR3 length equals 17 residues. The chain's CDR3 is CASSAGLAGNLGETQYF. CDR3 sequence (DNA): TGTGCCAGCAGCGCAGGACTAGCGGGGAATTTGGGAGAGACCCAGTACTTC. The full variable domain, its missing parts supplied by reference TRBV5-6 and TRBJ2-5, is DAGVTQSPTHLIKTRGQQVTLRCSPKSGHDTVSWYQQALGQGPQFIFQYYEEEERQRGNFPDRFSGHQFPNYSSELNVNALLLGDSALYLCASSAGLAGNLGETQYFGPGTRLLVL.

V gene TRBV7-9 combines with J gene TRBJ2-1; the match to TRBD2 covers 7 bases. Per the germline V gene, CDR1 is SEHNR and CDR2 is FQNEAQ (reference sequence). The V and J ends lost 6 bases and 8 bases, in that order; junction bases with no gene match: 13. The CDR3 length is 15 residues. This CDR3 reads CASRNGLEQQYEQFF. The CDR3 bases are TGTGCCAGCAGAAATGGACTAGAACAACAGTATGAGCAGTTCTTC.

The chain couples TRBV6-1 to TRBJ1-1; D unclear. The CDR3 covers 14 residues. Trimming took off 3 bases at V and 0 bases at J, with 8 bases between the two ends. The germline V gene encodes CDR1 MNHNS and CDR2 SASEGT. In nucleotides, the CDR3 is TGTGCCAGCAGTGATATCGCAGTGAACACTGAAGCTTTCTTT. This translates into CASSDIAVNTEAFF.

This rearrangement joins TRBV11-2 to TRBJ1-1; D is possibly TRBD1 (5 bases). Trimming took off 5 bases at V and 6 bases at J, with 16 bases between the two ends. CDR3 length: 14 amino acids. Germline-derived CDR1 and CDR2 are SGHAT and FQNNGV. The CDR3 reads CASSILQARAEAFF. The CDR3 DNA follows: TGTGCCAGCAGCATACTACAGGCCAGGGCTGAAGCTTTCTTT. Variable domain in full (rest from reference TRBV11-2 and TRBJ1-1): EAGVAQSPRYKIIEKRQSVAFWCNPISGHATLYWYQQILGQGPKLLIQFQNNGVVDDSQLPKDRFSAERLKGVDSTLKIQPAKLEDSAVYLCASSILQARAEAFFGQGTRLTVV.

The rearrangement links TRBV28 to TRBJ1-6; TRBD1 matches at 7 bases. The CDR3 runs 17 residues. CDR1 MDHEN and CDR2 SYDVKM come from the germline V gene. J gave up 0 bases and V 4 bases, and 6 bases lay outside the gene matches. The CDR3 DNA sequence: TGTGCCAGCAGTTCCCCGGGACAGAGCTCCTATAATTCACCCCTCCACTTT. Protein: CASSSPGQSSYNSPLHF.

The rearrangement links TRBV6-6 to TRBJ2-5; 8 positions agree with TRBD1. The V gene's germline CDR1 is MNHNY and CDR2 SVGAGI (reference sequence). The junction had 5 bases not matched to a gene; V was cut back by 6 bases and J by 5 bases. This CDR3 region has 13 residues. CDR3 region: CASSQTGVETQYF. In DNA form, the CDR3 reads TGTGCCAGCAGCCAGACAGGGGTTGAGACCCAGTACTTC.

V gene TRBV5-4 combines with J gene TRBJ2-5; D uncertain. The V end was cut by 0 bases, the J end by 1 base, with 16 bases between. The CDR3 is made up of 17 amino acids. Germline CDR1 SGHNT, CDR2 YYREEE (reference sequence). Here the CDR3 reads CASSLVGLGRRQETQYF. In nucleotides, the CDR3 is TGTGCCAGCAGCTTGGTCGGTCTAGGAAGGCGCCAAGAGACCCAGTACTTC.

The chain employs TRBV7-2 and TRBJ1-2, with D hard to call. CDR3 length: 12 residues. Germline CDR1 SGHTA, CDR2 FQGNSA. V was trimmed by 6 bases and J by 8 bases, leaving 13 bases between them. This CDR3 reads CASSPDRVGYTF. The CDR3 DNA reads as TGTGCCAGCAGTCCGGATCGGGTCGGCTACACCTTC.

The chain joins TRBV18 to TRBJ1-1; 10 bases line up with TRBD1. V lost 3 bases and J lost 4; bases outside the gene matches: 2. Germline V gives CDR1 KGHSH, CDR2 LQKENI. The CDR3 sequence is 14 residues long. The CDR3 region is CASSPDRGGTEAFF. The CDR3 nucleotides read TGTGCCAGCTCACCGGACAGGGGGGGCACTGAAGCTTTCTTT.

Note on this clone: Other nucleotide sequences in the sample specify the same CDR3. The chain combines TRBV6-5 with TRBJ1-6; D is unresolved. V lost 2 bases and J lost 5, with 7 bases in between. The germline gives CDR1 MNHEY, CDR2 SVGAGI. This CDR3 region has 14 residues. CDR3: CASSYGRDNSPLHF. CDR3 coding DNA: TGTGCCAGCAGTTACGGGCGCGATAATTCACCCCTCCACTTT.

V is TRBV5-5 and J is TRBJ1-1; D is unresolved. V lost 2 bases and J 1 base, leaving 9 bases between the germline ends. The CDR3 consists of 14 residues. Germline V gene lookup returns CDR1 SGHKS and CDR2 YYEKEE (reference sequence). In nucleotides, the CDR3 is TGTGCCAGCAGCTTAACGGACTCGAACACTGAAGCTTTCTTT. Translated: CASSLTDSNTEAFF.

The chain is built from TRBV28 and TRBJ1-5; a possible D gene is TRBD1 (5 bases). Germline assignment: CDR1 MDHEN and CDR2 SYDVKM. This CDR3 is 14 amino acids long. The ends were cut back, 6 bases at V and 7 bases at J, with 16 bases in the middle. In nucleotides, the CDR3 is TGTGCCAGCAGATCTCAGGGTTTCAACCAGCCCCAGCATTTT. This translates into CASRSQGFNQPQHF. Supplemented by reference TRBV28 and TRBJ1-5, the full variable domain reads DVKVTQSSRYLVKRTGEKVFLECVQDMDHENMFWYRQDPGLGLRLIYFSYDVKMKEKGDIPEGYSVSREKKERFSLILESASTNQTSMYLCASRSQGFNQPQHFGDGTRLSIL.

This rearrangement joins TRBV11-2 to TRBJ2-3, with D unclear. The CDR3 sequence is 13 residues long. The ends were cut back, 1 base at V and 1 base at J, with 3 bases in the middle. Germline CDR1 is SGHAT and CDR2 is FQNNGV. The CDR3 nucleotides read TGTGCCAGCAGCTTAGCGGGCACAGATACGCAGTATTTT. This sequence encodes CASSLAGTDTQYF.

This chain joins TRBV5-1 and TRBJ2-5, with a possible D match to TRBD1 (6 bases). Germline V CDR1 and CDR2: SGHRS, YFSETQ. The CDR3 length is 15 residues. The ends were cut back, 1 base at V and 1 base at J, with 11 bases in the middle. This CDR3 reads CASSLYLDSQETQYF. In nucleotides, the CDR3 is TGCGCCAGCAGCTTGTATCTGGACAGCCAAGAGACCCAGTACTTC.

The genes are TRBV13 and TRBJ1-5, with D hard to call. This CDR3 spans 14 amino acids. Germline values: CDR1 PRHDT, CDR2 FYEKMQ (reference sequence). The V and J ends lost 0 bases and 3 bases respectively, with 6 bases between them. DNA for the CDR3: TGTGCCAGCAGCTTAGGAACATCCAATCAGCCCCAGCATTTT. Translated: CASSLGTSNQPQHF. Filled out from reference TRBV13 and TRBJ1-5, the complete variable domain reads AAGVIQSPRHLIKEKRETATLKCYPIPRHDTVYWYQQGPGQDPQFLISFYEKMQSDKGSIPDRFSAQQFSDYHSELNMSSLELGDSALYFCASSLGTSNQPQHFGDGTRLSIL.

The chain recombines TRBV4-3 with TRBJ2-2, with D perhaps matching TRBD1 (6 bases). The CDR3 has 15 residues. Germline CDR1 is LGHNA and CDR2 is YSLEER. The V and J ends lost 4 bases and 0 bases respectively, with 9 bases between them. CDR3 sequence: CASSRGPTNTGELFF. As DNA, the CDR3 is TGCGCCAGCAGCCGGGGGCCGACGAACACCGGGGAGCTGTTTTTT.

This clone was detected a few times. The J gene is TRBJ2-1, the V gene TRBV6-2 or TRBV6-3, with 9 bases matching TRBD2. The CDR3 is made up of 15 amino acids. V gave up 5 bases and J gave up 9 bases; unmatched junction bases: 11. Germline assignment: CDR1 MNHEY and CDR2 SVGEGT. This CDR3 reads CASSAPSGVVGEQFF. The DNA for the CDR3 is TGTGCCAGCAGTGCCCCTAGCGGGGTAGTTGGTGAGCAGTTCTTC.

This sequence joins TRBV19 and TRBJ1-1; the match to TRBD1 covers 9 bases. There are 14 residues in the CDR3. V was pared by 6 bases and J by 3 bases, with 5 bases of the junction left unmatched. Germline V lookup: CDR1 LNHDA, CDR2 SQIVND (reference sequence). CDR3 bases: TGTGCCAGTAGGGACAGGGGTGGGGACACTGAAGCTTTCTTT. As protein: CASRDRGGDTEAFF.

J is TRBJ2-1 and V is TRBV5-6; TRBD2 might be the D (6 bases). The CDR3 runs 16 residues. The V end was cut by 6 bases, the J end by 9 bases, with 25 bases between. Germline V CDR1 and CDR2: SGHDT, YYEEEE. CDR3 DNA: TGTGCCAGCACCCCCGTGTACGGGGGTCCTTCCCGTGAGCAGTTCTTC. Amino acid sequence: CASTPVYGGPSREQFF.